The 16 T cell receptor beta chains below all came from one sample that was sequenced in a study of T cell repertoires in aging, cancer and after chemotherapy. TRB rearrangements spanning V, D and J were amplified using mixed TRB-A/B primers. TCRdb reprocessed the multiplex PCR reads via MiXCR and lists one record per CDR3 protein. The sample yields 10,000 to 15,000 distinct CDR3 sequences, about 40% seen once. The template was genomic DNA from peripheral blood, not RNA. The specimen was blood. These receptors all stem from a human donor in good health. The donor label of this sample is uncertain.

The V gene is TRBV6-2 or TRBV6-3, the J gene TRBJ2-7; 7 bases fit TRBD1. CDR3 length: 14 residues. After removal of 7 bases from V and 5 bases from J, the junction contained 11 bases not matched to a gene. Per germline, CDR1 MNHEY and CDR2 SVGEGT. The CDR3 protein is CASTSRGMDDEQYF. CDR3 in DNA: TGTGCCAGCACCTCCAGGGGGATGGACGACGAGCAGTACTTC.

The rearrangement uses TRBV6-1 and TRBJ2-3; 16 nucleotides match TRBD2. Per germline, CDR1 MNHNS and CDR2 SASEGT. Germline trimming cut 3 bases from V and 1 base from J; bases unmatched to any gene: 10. This CDR3 has 20 residues. CDR3 nucleotides: TGTGCCAGCAGTGAGGTATTGGGACTAGCGGGGGGGCGCGGCACAGATACGCAGTATTTT. Protein sequence: CASSEVLGLAGGRGTDTQYF.

By its share, this clonotype is medium-sized. The chain couples TRBV11-3 to TRBJ2-5; 8 positions agree with TRBD2. With V trimmed by 10 bases and J by 4 bases, 11 bases remained unmatched. Looked up from germline, CDR1 is SGHNT and CDR2 is YENEEA. The CDR3 extends over 14 amino acids. The CDR3 spells CATLKRGMGETQYF. The DNA for the CDR3 is TGTGCCACCTTAAAGCGGGGGATGGGAGAGACCCAGTACTTC.

This sequence joins TRBV18 and TRBJ2-3; 10 bases match TRBD1. Germline V CDR1 and CDR2: KGHSH, LQKENI. V lost 3 bases and J lost 3; bases outside the gene matches: 12. The CDR3 contains 18 residues. DNA for the CDR3: TGTGCCAGCTCACCTGGACAGGGGGGAGCGCAAGGTACAGATACGCAGTATTTT. It is translated as CASSPGQGGAQGTDTQYF. Together with reference TRBV18 and TRBJ2-3, the CDR3 gives the full variable domain: NAGVMQNPRHLVRRRGQEARLRCSPMKGHSHVYWYRQLPEEGLKFMVYLQKENIIDESGMPKERFSAEFPKEGPSILRIQQVVRGDSAAYFCASSPGQGGAQGTDTQYFGPGTRLTVL.

This clonotype was seen a few times. The rearrangement uses TRBV6-4 and TRBJ2-2; the match to TRBD1 covers 8 bases. Germline V gene data show CDR1 as MRHNA and CDR2 as SNTAGT. This CDR3 has 15 amino acids. Trimming at V came to 5 bases and at J to 4 bases, leaving 6 bases not matched to a gene. CDR3 sequence: CASSPGTGGTGELFF. The CDR3 nucleotides read TGTGCCAGCAGTCCCGGAACAGGGGGCACCGGGGAGCTGTTTTTT.

The chain employs TRBV27 and TRBJ2-1, with a possible D match to TRBD2 (5 bases). Germline lookup yields CDR1 MNHEY and CDR2 SMNVEV (reference sequence). Trimming cost V 5 bases and J 1 base, with 9 bases left between them. The CDR3 is made up of 14 amino acids. CDR3 sequence: CASSPGISYNEQFF. The CDR3 DNA reads as TGTGCCAGCAGTCCCGGGATTTCCTACAATGAGCAGTTCTTC.

This clonotype was observed a single time. The rearrangement joins TRBV11-3 to TRBJ2-1, with 7 bases identical to TRBD1. Per germline, CDR1 SGHNT and CDR2 YENEEA. CDR3 length: 15 amino acids. J lost 0 bases, V lost 4 bases, and 3 bases had no gene match. Here the CDR3 reads CASSSGGSSYNEQFF. The CDR3 region has the DNA TGTGCCAGCAGCTCAGGGGGAAGCTCCTACAATGAGCAGTTCTTC. The full variable domain, completed using reference TRBV11-3 and TRBJ2-1, is EAGVVQSPRYKIIEKKQPVAFWCNPISGHNTLYWYLQNLGQGPELLIRYENEEAVDDSQLPKDRFSAERLKGVDSTLKIQPAELGDSAVYLCASSSGGSSYNEQFFGPGTRLTVL.

This clonotype has more than one count but fewer than ten. This sequence joins TRBV30 and TRBJ2-7; 7 bases map to TRBD1. The trim removed 3 bases at V and 7 bases at J, leaving 9 bases unmatched. The CDR3 totals 13 residues. CDR1 is GTSNPN and CDR2 is SVGIG in the germline V gene (reference sequence). CDR3 in DNA: TGTGCCTGGAGCTTAGAACAGGGGTGGGAGCAGTACTTC. Amino acid sequence: CAWSLEQGWEQYF.

V usage is TRBV6-2 or TRBV6-3 and J usage is TRBJ2-7; perhaps D is TRBD1 or TRBD2 (6 bases each). The CDR3 is 15 amino acids. Germline V gene sequence: CDR1 MNHEY, CDR2 SVGEGT. V was cut by 5 bases and J by 7 bases, with 21 bases left in between. CDR3 residues: CASSDLDGGYNEQYF. CDR3 coding DNA: TGTGCCAGCAGTGATCTGGACGGGGGCTACAATGAGCAGTACTTC.

As to this clonotype: It may be a read error: a sequence one base away is much more abundant. The chain couples TRBV6-5 to TRBJ2-3; 9 positions agree with TRBD1. In germline, CDR1 is MNHEY, CDR2 SVGAGI. The length of the CDR3 is 16 residues. CDR3 nucleotides: TGTGCCAGCAGTCCAAACAGGGGGCATGGCACACATACGCAGTATTTT. Its translation is CASSPNRGHGTHTQYF.

The rearrangement uses TRBV18 and TRBJ1-2; D may be TRBD1 (6 bases). The CDR3 length is 13 residues. V lost 3 bases to trimming and J lost 4 bases, with 9 bases between them. Germline lookup yields CDR1 KGHSH and CDR2 LQKENI. The CDR3 nucleotides read TGTGCCAGCTCACCGGACAGCCTCTATGGCTACACCTTC. It specifies CASSPDSLYGYTF.

The chain is built from TRBV4-1 and TRBJ1-1; a weak D match, TRBD1 (5 bases). Germline CDR1 is MGHRA and CDR2 is YSYEKL. V was cut by 2 bases and J by 4 bases, with 11 bases left in between. The CDR3 length is 14 residues. For the CDR3, the DNA is TGCGCCAGCAGCCAACGGGGCGTGGGCACTGAAGCTTTCTTT. Residues: CASSQRGVGTEAFF.

The chain has TRBV20-1 and TRBJ2-7; D perhaps matches TRBD2 (5 bases). Per germline, CDR1 DFQATT and CDR2 SNEGSKA (reference sequence). The CDR3 contains 12 residues. Trimming pared 1 base from V and 4 bases from J, leaving 8 bases between. The CDR3 sequence: CSARGGGYEQYF. The CDR3 nucleotides read TGCAGTGCTAGAGGCGGCGGGTACGAGCAGTACTTC.

This clonotype was detected only a few times. The gene calls are TRBV13 and TRBJ1-6; D is unclear. The CDR3 runs to 13 residues. Germline V CDR1 and CDR2: PRHDT, FYEKMQ (reference sequence). Trimming left V 0 bases short and J 10 bases short, with 7 bases between. CDR3 sequence: CASSLGSGSPLHF. The CDR3 nucleotides read TGTGCCAGCAGCTTAGGGTCGGGATCACCCCTCCACTTT.

The gene calls are TRBV12-3 or TRBV12-4 and TRBJ1-3, with 9 nucleotides matching TRBD1. This CDR3 is 15 amino acids long. V lost 2 bases and J lost 6; bases outside the gene matches: 5. The CDR3 reads CASSLLGTGKNTIYF. The CDR3 DNA sequence: TGTGCCAGCAGTTTATTAGGGACAGGGAAAAACACCATATATTTT.

This clonotype has a handful of counts. V and J are TRBV29-1 and TRBJ1-1; tentatively, D is TRBD1 (6 bases). Trimming took off 4 bases at V and 1 base at J, with 16 bases between the two ends. CDR1 SQVTM and CDR2 ANQGSEA come from the germline V gene. This CDR3 is 15 amino acids long. The CDR3 region is CSVVPGANSNTEAFF. The CDR3 DNA is TGCAGCGTTGTACCAGGGGCAAATTCGAACACTGAAGCTTTCTTT.